This T cell receptor (beta chain) stems from a study of blood T cell repertoires in COVID-19. V was shortened by 1 base and J by 7 bases, with 16 bases between the two germline ends. The CDR3 loop spans 15 amino acids. CDR1 is SGHKS and CDR2 is YYEKEE in the germline V gene (reference sequence). TCRdb keeps only in-frame clones here, not all; method: immunoSEQ multiplex PCR. The table lists a few hundred thousand clones, around 84% of them singletons. Sequencing was done on a sample of peripheral blood. V usage is TRBV5-5 and J usage is TRBJ2-3; D possibly corresponds to TRBD2 (5 bases). The receptor's source is a woman between 18 and 29 years old with acute or convalescent COVID-19. The CDR3 bases are TGTGCCAGCAGCTTGTGGCTTGGGTCGGGGAATACGCAGTATTTT. Its protein product is CASSLWLGSGNTQYF.